These 4 T cell receptor beta chains were all obtained from the same sample, sequenced in a study of neurological immune-mediated disorders. TCRdb re-called the 5' RACE reads through MiXCR, storing one row per CDR3 protein. The sample consists of about 60,000 distinct CDR3 sequences, about 3.7% of them appearing once. The material sequenced was PBMCs. The receptors originated from a woman aged 55-75 years with multiple sclerosis.

This clonotype has ten or more counts. The rearrangement joins TRBV2 to TRBJ2-1; D is unresolved. Germline CDR1 and CDR2: SNHLY and FYNNEI. The V gene lost 4 bases and the J gene lost 8 bases, with 9 bases spanning the gap. This CDR3 spans 12 amino acids. As DNA, the CDR3 is TGTGCCAGCAGTGGGTTGGGCGATGAGCAGTTCTTC. It yields the protein CASSGLGDEQFF.

Comments on this clonotype: This may be a read error, as it is one base from a much larger clone. V gene TRBV7-6 combines with J gene TRBJ2-1; the D gene is possibly TRBD2 (5 bases). CDR1 is SGHVS and CDR2 is FNYEAQ in the germline V gene. The CDR3 totals 15 residues. The CDR3 sequence: CASSLVGSPYSEQFF. CDR3 nucleotide sequence: TGTGCCAGCAGCTTAGTAGGGAGTCCCTACAGTGAGCAGTTCTTC. The full variable domain, rest sourced from reference TRBV7-6 and TRBJ2-1, is GAGVSQSPRYKVTKRGQDVALRCDPISGHVSLYWYRQALGQGPEFLTYFNYEAQQDKSGLPNDRFSAERPEGSISTLTIQRTEQRDSAMYRCASSLVGSPYSEQFFGPGTRLTVL.

This clonotype was seen repeatedly, ten times or more. The chain has TRBV4-2 and TRBJ1-5; 8 nucleotides match TRBD1. Trimming at V came to 0 bases and at J to 7 bases, leaving 11 bases not matched to a gene. CDR1 and CDR2 (germline): LGHNA, YNFKEQ. The CDR3 is 17 residues long. CDR3 DNA sequence: TGTGCCAGCAGCCAAGAGACGACAGGGGCAATGAGCCAGCCCCAGCATTTT. This gives the protein CASSQETTGAMSQPQHF.

Ten or more counts support this clonotype. The chain carries TRBV7-9 and TRBJ2-6, with a tentative D call TRBD1 (5 bases). The CDR3 sequence is 15 residues long. CDR1 and CDR2 from the germline V gene are SEHNR and FQNEAQ (reference sequence). V was pared by 6 bases and J by 1 base, with 10 bases between. As DNA, the CDR3 is TGTGCCAGCAGTCCGACAGTTTCTGGGGCCAACGTCCTGACTTTC. Amino acid sequence: CASSPTVSGANVLTF.